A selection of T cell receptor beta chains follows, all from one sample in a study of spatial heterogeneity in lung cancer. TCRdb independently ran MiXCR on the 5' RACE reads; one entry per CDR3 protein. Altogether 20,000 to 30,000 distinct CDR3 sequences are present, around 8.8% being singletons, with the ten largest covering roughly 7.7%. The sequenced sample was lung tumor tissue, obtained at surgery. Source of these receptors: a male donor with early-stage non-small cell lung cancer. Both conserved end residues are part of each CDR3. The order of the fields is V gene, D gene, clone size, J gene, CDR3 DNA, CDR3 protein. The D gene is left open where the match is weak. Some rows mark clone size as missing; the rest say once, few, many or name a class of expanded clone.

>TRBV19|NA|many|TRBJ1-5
TGTGCCAGTAGTATTAGGGCAGGCAATCAGCCCCAGCATTTT
CASSIRAGNQPQHF
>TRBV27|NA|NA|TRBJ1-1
TGTGCCAGCAGTTCCCGTTTAGGGAACACTGAAGCTTTCTTT
CASSSRLGNTEAFF
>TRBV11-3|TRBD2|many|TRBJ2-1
TGTGCCAGCAGCTCTGGACTAGCAGGGAATGAGCAGTTCTTC
CASSSGLAGNEQFF
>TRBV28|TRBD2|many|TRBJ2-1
TGTGCCAGCAGTTTGTCATACAGATTAGTAGCGGGAGGGTACAATGAGCAGTTCTTC
CASSLSYRLVAGGYNEQFF
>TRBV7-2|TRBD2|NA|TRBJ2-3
TGTGCCAGCAGCTTAGGGACTAGCGGGTCAGATACGCAGTATTTT
CASSLGTSGSDTQYF
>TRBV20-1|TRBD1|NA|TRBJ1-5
TGCAGTGCTAGTGACAGGGGAAGGCAGCCCCAGCATTTT
CSASDRGRQPQHF
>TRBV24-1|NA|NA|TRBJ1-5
TGTGCCACCAGTGATTCAGTTTGGCCCGAGGGGCCCCAGCATTTT
CATSDSVWPEGPQHF
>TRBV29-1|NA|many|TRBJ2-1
TGCAGCGTTGAAAGTCTTGCTGAAGGTAATGAGCAGTTCTTC
CSVESLAEGNEQFF
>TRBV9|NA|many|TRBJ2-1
TGTGCCAGCAGCGTCGACTACAATGAGCAGTTCTTC
CASSVDYNEQFF
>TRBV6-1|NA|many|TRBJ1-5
TGTGCCAGCAGTGAAATGGGGGGGCAGCCCCAGCATTTT
CASSEMGGQPQHF